This TCR beta chain stems from a study of T cell responses to AZD1222 COVID-19 vaccine. For this clone: Its specificity is unknown.

Study conclusions and caveats: Once two AZD1222 doses were given, Spike-specific TCR breadth and depth went up. With dominance at 160-218 and 743-854, vaccine-associated CD4 TCRs spanned spike.

CDR3 length: 14 amino acids. Trimming took off 5 bases at V and 8 bases at J, with 18 bases between the two ends. The germline gives CDR1 SGHNT, CDR2 YENEEA. TCRdb keeps only in-frame clones here, not all; method: immunoSEQ multiplex PCR. Found here are about 160,000 clones, 92% of them singletons; the top ten hold about 4%. The V call is TRBV11-3, the J call TRBJ1-2; D is unclear. The material sequenced was peripheral blood, taken on day 0 of MenACWY control vaccination. The sequence derives from an adult in good health. This CDR3 is CASSLAVTGEGYTF. CDR3 in DNA: TGTGCCAGCAGCCTAGCCGTTACGGGTGAGGGCTACACCTTC.